This T cell receptor (beta chain) originates from a study of breast tumors, draining lymph nodes, adjacent tissues. Breast cancer patients provided tissue from their axillary draining lymph nodes. This CDR3 region has 14 residues. The V gene's germline CDR1 is SGHNT and CDR2 YYREEE (reference sequence). V gave up 3 bases and J gave up 4 bases; unmatched junction bases: 3. TCRdb recomputed calls from the multiplex PCR reads with MiXCR, one row per CDR3 protein. This sample has about 200,000 distinct CDR3 sequences, with around a third found just once. This clonotype was seen repeatedly, ten times or more.

Sequencing input: axillary lymph node tissue. The genes are TRBV5-4 and TRBJ2-2; 7 bases are shared with TRBD2. The source of this sequence is a female donor with breast cancer. Some clones in this sample may be carry-over from other donors' samples. The CDR3 DNA follows: TGTGCCAGCAGCTGGGAGGGACCCACCGGGGAGCTGTTTTTT. It yields the protein CASSWEGPTGELFF.